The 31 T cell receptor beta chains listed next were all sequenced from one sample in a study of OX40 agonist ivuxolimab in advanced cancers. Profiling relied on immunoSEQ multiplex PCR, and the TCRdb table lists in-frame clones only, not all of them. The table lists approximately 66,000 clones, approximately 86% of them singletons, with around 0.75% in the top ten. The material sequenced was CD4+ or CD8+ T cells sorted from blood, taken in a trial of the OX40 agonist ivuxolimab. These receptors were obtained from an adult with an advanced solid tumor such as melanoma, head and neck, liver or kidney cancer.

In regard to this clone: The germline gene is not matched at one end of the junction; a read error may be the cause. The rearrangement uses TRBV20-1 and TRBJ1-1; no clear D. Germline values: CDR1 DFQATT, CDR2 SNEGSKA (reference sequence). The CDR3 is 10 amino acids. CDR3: CSAGDFEAFF. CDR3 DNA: TGCAGTGCTGGAGATTTTGAAGCTTTCTTT.

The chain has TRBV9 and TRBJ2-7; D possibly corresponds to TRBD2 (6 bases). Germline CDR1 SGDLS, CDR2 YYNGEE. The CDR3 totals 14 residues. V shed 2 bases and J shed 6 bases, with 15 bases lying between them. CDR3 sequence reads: CASSVTGVNSEQYF. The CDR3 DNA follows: TGTGCCAGCAGCGTGACGGGAGTGAATAGCGAGCAGTACTTC.

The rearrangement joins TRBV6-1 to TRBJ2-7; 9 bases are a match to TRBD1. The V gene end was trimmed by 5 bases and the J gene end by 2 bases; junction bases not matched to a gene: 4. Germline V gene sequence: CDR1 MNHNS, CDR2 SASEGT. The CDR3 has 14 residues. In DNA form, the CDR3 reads TGTGCCAGCAGTTGGACAGGGGACACCTACGAGCAGTACTTC. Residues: CASSWTGDTYEQYF.

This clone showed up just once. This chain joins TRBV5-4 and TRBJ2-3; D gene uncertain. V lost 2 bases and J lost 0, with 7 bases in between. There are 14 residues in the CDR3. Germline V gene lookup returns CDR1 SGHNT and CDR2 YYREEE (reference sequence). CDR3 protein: CASSFRTSTDTQYF. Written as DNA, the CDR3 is TGTGCCAGCAGCTTCAGAACGAGCACAGATACGCAGTATTTT.

The CDR3 nucleotides read TGTGCCAGCAGCCCCGGACTAGCGGGGCGCCTGGGGGATACGCAGTATTTT. Translated: CASSPGLAGRLGDTQYF. The chain combines TRBV11-2 with TRBJ2-3; 12 nucleotides match TRBD2. In germline, CDR1 is SGHAT, CDR2 FQNNGV. The ends lost 5 bases at V and 6 bases at J; junction bases unmatched: 12. This CDR3 has 17 residues.

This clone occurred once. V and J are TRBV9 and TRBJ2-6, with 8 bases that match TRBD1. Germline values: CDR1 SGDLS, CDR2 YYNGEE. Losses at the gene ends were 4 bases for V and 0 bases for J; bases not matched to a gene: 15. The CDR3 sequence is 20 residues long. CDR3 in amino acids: CASSPVRFGQGSSGANVLTF. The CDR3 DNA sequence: TGTGCCAGCAGCCCGGTGCGCTTCGGACAGGGAAGCTCTGGGGCCAACGTCCTGACTTTC. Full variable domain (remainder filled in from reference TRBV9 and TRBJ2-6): DSGVTQTPKHLITATGQRVTLRCSPRSGDLSVYWYQQSLDQGLQFLIQYYNGEERAKGNILERFSAQQFPDLHSELNLSSLELGDSALYFCASSPVRFGQGSSGANVLTFGAGSRLTVL.

The CDR3 region is CATRGREYSEQFF. The CDR3 nucleotides are TGTGCCACCAGGGGGCGGGAGTATAGTGAGCAGTTCTTC. The J gene is TRBJ2-1, the V gene TRBV15, with 7 bases identical to TRBD2. This CDR3 has 13 residues. With V trimmed by 6 bases and J by 9 bases, 8 bases remained unmatched. Germline CDR1 is LNHNV and CDR2 is YYDKDF (reference sequence).

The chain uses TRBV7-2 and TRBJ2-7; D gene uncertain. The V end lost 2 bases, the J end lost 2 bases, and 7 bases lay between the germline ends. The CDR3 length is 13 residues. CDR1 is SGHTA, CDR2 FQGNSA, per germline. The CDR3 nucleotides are TGTGCCAGCAGCTTAACTACGACCTACGAGCAGTACTTC. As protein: CASSLTTTYEQYF.

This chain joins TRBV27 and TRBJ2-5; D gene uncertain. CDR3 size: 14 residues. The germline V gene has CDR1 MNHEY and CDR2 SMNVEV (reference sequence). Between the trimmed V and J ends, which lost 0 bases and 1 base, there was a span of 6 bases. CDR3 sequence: CASSLSVSQETQYF. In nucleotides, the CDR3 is TGTGCCAGCAGTTTATCGGTCAGCCAAGAGACCCAGTACTTC.

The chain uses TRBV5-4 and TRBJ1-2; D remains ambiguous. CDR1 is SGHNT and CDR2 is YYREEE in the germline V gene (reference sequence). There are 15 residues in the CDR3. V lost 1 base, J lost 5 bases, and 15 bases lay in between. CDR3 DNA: TGTGCCAGCAGCTTGAGAGCCGGAGTCCTATATGGCTACACCTTC. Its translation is CASSLRAGVLYGYTF.

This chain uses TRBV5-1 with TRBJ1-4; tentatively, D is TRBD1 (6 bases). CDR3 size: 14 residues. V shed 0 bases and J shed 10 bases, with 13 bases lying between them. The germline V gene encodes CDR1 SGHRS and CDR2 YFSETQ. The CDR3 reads CASSLDVRGGKLFF. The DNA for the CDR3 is TGCGCCAGCAGCTTGGATGTCAGGGGAGGAAAACTGTTTTTT.

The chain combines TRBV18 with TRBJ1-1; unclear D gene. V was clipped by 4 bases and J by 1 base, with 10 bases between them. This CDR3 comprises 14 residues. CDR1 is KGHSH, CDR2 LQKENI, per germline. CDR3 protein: CASSLGSSNTEAFF. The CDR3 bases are TGTGCCAGCTCACTGGGGTCTTCGAACACTGAAGCTTTCTTT.

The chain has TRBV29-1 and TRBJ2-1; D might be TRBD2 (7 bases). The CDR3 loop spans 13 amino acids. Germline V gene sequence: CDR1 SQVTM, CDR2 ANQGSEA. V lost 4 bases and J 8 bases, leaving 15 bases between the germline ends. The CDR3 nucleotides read TGCAGCGTTGGCGGGGGCCGACGGGATGAGCAGTTCTTC. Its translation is CSVGGGRRDEQFF.

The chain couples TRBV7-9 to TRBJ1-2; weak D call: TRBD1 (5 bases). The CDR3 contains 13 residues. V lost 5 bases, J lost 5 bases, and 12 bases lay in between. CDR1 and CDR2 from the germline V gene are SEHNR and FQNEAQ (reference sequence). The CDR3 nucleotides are TGTGCCAGCAGCATGACAGACCTGTATGGCTACACCTTC. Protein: CASSMTDLYGYTF.

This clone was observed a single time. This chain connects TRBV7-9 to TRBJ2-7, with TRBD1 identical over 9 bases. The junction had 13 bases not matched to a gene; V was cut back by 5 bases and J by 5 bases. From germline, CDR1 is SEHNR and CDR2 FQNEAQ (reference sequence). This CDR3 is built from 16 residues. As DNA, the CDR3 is TGTGCCAGCAGCCAAGTGCTAGGACAGGGGAACGACGAGCAGTACTTC. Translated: CASSQVLGQGNDEQYF.

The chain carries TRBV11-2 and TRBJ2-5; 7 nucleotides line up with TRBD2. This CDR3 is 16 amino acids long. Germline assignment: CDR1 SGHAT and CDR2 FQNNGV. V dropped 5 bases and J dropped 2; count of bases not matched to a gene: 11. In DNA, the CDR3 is TGTGCCAGCAGCCCCCTTTTGGCGGGAGTTCAAGAGACCCAGTACTTC. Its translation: CASSPLLAGVQETQYF.

The CDR3 region is CASSLGGLETQYF. The CDR3 DNA reads as TGCGCCAGCAGCTTGGGGGGGTTGGAGACCCAGTACTTC. The V and J genes are TRBV5-1 and TRBJ2-5; TRBD1 or TRBD2 may be the D gene (5 bases each). Trimming pared 0 bases from V and 5 bases from J, leaving 8 bases between. CDR1 is SGHRS and CDR2 is YFSETQ in the germline V gene. The CDR3 length is 13 residues.

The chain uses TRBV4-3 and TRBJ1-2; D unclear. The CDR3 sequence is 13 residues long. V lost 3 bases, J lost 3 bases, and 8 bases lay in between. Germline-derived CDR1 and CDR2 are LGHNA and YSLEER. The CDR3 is CASSQLLDYGYTF. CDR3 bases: TGCGCCAGCAGCCAGCTATTAGACTATGGCTACACCTTC.

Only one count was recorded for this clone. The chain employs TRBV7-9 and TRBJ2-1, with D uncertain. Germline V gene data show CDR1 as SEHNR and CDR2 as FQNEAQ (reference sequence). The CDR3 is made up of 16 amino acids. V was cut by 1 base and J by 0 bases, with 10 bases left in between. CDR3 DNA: TGTGCCAGCAGCTTAGGCAGCGTGGGCTCCTACAATGAGCAGTTCTTC. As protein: CASSLGSVGSYNEQFF.

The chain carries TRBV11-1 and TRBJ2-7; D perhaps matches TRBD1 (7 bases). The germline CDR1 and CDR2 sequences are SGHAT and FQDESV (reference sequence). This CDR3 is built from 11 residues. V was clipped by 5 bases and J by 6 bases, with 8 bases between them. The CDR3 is CASSQGGEQYF. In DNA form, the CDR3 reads TGTGCCAGCAGCCAGGGGGGCGAGCAGTACTTC.

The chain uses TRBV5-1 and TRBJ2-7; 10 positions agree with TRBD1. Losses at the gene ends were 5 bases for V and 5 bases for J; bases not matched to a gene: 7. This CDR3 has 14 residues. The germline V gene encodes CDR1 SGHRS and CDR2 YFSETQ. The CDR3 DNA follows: TGCGCCAGCAGTGTAGACAGGGGGCGGGACGAGCAGTACTTC. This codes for CASSVDRGRDEQYF.

CDR3 DNA sequence: TGTGCCACCAGCAGAGATTTGACTAGCGGGTCCGAGCAGTACTTC. The encoded protein is CATSRDLTSGSEQYF. The chain recombines TRBV15 with TRBJ2-7, with 10 bases identical to TRBD2. The CDR3 is 15 amino acids. The germline V gene has CDR1 LNHNV and CDR2 YYDKDF (reference sequence). V lost 0 bases and J lost 6; bases outside the gene matches: 5. Looking up the rest from reference TRBV15 and TRBJ2-7 gives the full variable domain: DAMVIQNPRYQVTQFGKPVTLSCSQTLNHNVMYWYQQKSSQAPKLLFHYYDKDFNNEADTPDNFQSRRPNTSFCFLDIRSPGLGDTAMYLCATSRDLTSGSEQYFGPGTRLTVT.

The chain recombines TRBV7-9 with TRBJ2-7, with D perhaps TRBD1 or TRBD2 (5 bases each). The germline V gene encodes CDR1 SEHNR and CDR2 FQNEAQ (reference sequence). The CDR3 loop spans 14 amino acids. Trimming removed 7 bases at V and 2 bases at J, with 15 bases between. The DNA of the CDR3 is TGTGCCAGCACCCGGGACGGGAACCCCTACGAGCAGTACTTC. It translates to CASTRDGNPYEQYF.

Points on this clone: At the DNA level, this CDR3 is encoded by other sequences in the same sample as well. This CDR3 is CASSPGNSGNTIYF. As DNA, the CDR3 is TGTGCCAGCAGCCCGGGCAACTCTGGAAACACCATATATTTT. The V gene is TRBV7-2, the J gene TRBJ1-3, with no clear D. This CDR3 is 14 amino acids long. Between the trimmed V and J ends, which lost 5 bases and 0 bases, there was a span of 8 bases. Germline-derived CDR1 and CDR2 are SGHTA and FQGNSA. Drawing the rest from reference TRBV7-2 and TRBJ1-3, the complete variable domain is GAGVSQSPSNKVTEKGKDVELRCDPISGHTALYWYRQSLGQGLEFLIYFQGNSAPDKSGLPSDRFSAERTGGSVSTLTIQRTQQEDSAVYLCASSPGNSGNTIYFGEGSWLTVV.

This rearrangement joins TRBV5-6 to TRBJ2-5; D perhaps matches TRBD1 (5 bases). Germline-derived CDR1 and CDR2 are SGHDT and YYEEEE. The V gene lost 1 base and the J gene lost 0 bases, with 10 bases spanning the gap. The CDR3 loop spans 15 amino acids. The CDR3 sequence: CASSLPTAYQETQYF. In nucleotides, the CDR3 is TGTGCCAGCAGCTTGCCGACAGCGTACCAAGAGACCCAGTACTTC.

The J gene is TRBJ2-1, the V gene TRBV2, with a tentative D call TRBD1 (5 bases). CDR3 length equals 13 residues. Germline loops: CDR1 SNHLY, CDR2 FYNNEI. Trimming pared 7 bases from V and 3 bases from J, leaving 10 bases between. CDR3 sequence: CASKGLGYNEQFF. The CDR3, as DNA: TGTGCCAGCAAGGGGCTCGGCTACAATGAGCAGTTCTTC.

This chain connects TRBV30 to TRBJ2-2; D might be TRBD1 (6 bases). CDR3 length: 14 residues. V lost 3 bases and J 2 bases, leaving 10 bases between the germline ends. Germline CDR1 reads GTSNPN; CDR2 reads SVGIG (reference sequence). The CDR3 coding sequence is TGTGCCTGGAGCCCAGGGGTCAACACCGGGGAGCTGTTTTTT. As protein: CAWSPGVNTGELFF.

The CDR3 nucleotides are TGCGCCAGCAGCTTGCAGAGCTCCTACAATGAGCAGTTCTTC. It translates to CASSLQSSYNEQFF. The chain uses TRBV5-1 and TRBJ2-1; D unresolved. The CDR3 consists of 14 residues. V gave up 1 base and J gave up 0 bases, with 5 bases separating them. The germline gives CDR1 SGHRS, CDR2 YFSETQ.

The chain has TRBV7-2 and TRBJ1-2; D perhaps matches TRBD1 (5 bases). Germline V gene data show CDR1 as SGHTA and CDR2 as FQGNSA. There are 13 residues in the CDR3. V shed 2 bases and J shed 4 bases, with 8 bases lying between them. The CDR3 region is CASSLQGSYGYTF. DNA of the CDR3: TGTGCCAGCAGCTTACAGGGTAGCTATGGCTACACCTTC.

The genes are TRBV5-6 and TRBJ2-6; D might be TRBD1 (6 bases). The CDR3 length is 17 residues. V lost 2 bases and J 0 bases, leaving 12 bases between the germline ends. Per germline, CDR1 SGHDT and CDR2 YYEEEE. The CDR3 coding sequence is TGTGCCAGCAGCTTCGACAGGCGCTACTCTGGGGCCAACGTCCTGACTTTC. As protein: CASSFDRRYSGANVLTF.

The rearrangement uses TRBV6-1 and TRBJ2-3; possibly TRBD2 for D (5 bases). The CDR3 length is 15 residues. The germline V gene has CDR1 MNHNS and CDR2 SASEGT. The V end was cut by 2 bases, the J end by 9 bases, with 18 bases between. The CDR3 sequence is CASSESGYGVWTQYF. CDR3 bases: TGTGCCAGCAGTGAATCGGGATATGGTGTTTGGACGCAGTATTTT.